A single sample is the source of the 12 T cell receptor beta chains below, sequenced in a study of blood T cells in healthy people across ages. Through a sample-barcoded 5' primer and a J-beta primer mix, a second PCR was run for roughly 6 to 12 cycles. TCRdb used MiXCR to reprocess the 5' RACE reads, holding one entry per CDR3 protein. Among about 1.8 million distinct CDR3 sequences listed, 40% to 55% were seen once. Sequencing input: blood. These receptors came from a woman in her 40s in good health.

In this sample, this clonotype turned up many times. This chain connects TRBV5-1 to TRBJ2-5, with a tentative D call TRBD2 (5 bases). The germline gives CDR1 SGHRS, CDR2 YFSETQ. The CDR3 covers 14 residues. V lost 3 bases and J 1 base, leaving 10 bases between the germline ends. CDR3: CASSSPGVQETQYF. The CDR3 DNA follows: TGCGCCAGCAGCTCCCCCGGGGTCCAAGAGACCCAGTACTTC.

This chain's CDR3 is CASLETNQETQYF. The CDR3 bases are TGTGCCAGCCTTGAGACTAACCAAGAGACCCAGTACTTC. The chain joins TRBV28 to TRBJ2-5; TRBD2 is a possible D gene (5 bases). The CDR3 sequence is 13 residues long. Germline CDR1 MDHEN, CDR2 SYDVKM. Trimming removed 8 bases from V and 0 bases from J, with 10 bases in between.

CDR3 sequence: CASSEGGAIYF. The CDR3 bases are TGTGCCAGCAGTGAAGGGGGGGCCATATATTTT. The genes are TRBV25-1 and TRBJ1-3, with D possibly being TRBD1 (5 bases). Germline lookup yields CDR1 MGHDK and CDR2 SYGVNS. V was clipped by 2 bases and J by 11 bases, with 7 bases between them. The CDR3 is 11 amino acids.

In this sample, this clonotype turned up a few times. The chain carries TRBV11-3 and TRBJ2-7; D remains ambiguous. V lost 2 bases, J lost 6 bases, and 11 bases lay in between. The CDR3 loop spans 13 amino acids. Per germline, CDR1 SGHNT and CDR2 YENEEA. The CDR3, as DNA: TGTGCCAGCAGCTTAACGCTTGACGGCGAGCAGTACTTC. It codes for CASSLTLDGEQYF.

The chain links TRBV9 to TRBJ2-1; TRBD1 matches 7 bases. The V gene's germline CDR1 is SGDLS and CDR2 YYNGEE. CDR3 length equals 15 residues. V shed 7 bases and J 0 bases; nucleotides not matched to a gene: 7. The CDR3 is CASGRGGPSYNEQFF. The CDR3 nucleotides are TGTGCCAGCGGGCGAGGGGGCCCCTCCTACAATGAGCAGTTCTTC.

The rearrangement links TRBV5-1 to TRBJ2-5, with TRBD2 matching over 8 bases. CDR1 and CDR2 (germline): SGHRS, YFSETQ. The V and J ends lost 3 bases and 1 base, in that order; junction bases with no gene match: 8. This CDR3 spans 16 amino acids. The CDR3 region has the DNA TGCGCCAGCAGCTGGCCCGGGACTAGGAGCCAAGAGACCCAGTACTTC. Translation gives CASSWPGTRSQETQYF. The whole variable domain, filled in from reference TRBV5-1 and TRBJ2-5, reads KAGVTQTPRYLIKTRGQQVTLSCSPISGHRSVSWYQQTPGQGLQFLFEYFSETQRNKGNFPGRFSGRQFSNSRSEMNVSTLELGDSALYLCASSWPGTRSQETQYFGPGTRLLVL.

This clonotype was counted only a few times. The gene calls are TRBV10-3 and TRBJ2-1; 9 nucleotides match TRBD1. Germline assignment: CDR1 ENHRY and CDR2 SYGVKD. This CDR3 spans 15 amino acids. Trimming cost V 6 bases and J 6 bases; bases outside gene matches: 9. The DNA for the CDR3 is TGTGCCATCAGGGATACAGGGGGCGTGGGCAATGAGCAGTTCTTC. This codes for CAIRDTGGVGNEQFF.

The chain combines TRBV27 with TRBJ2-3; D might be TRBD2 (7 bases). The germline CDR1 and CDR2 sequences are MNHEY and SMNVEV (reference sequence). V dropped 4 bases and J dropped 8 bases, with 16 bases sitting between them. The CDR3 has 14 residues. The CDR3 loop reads CASSYVGGQSTQYF. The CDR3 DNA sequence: TGTGCCAGCAGTTACGTGGGGGGGCAAAGTACGCAGTATTTT.

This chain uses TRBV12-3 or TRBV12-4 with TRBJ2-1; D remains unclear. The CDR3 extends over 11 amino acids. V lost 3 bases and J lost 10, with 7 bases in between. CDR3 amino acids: CASSFLTEQFF. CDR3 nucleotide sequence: TGTGCCAGCAGTTTTTTAACGGAGCAGTTCTTC.

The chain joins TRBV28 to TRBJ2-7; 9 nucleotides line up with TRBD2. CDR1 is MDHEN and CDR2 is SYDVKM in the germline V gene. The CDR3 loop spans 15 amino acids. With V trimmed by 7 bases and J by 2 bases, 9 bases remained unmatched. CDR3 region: CASTPGASGTYEQYF. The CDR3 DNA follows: TGTGCCAGCACCCCTGGGGCTAGCGGGACCTACGAGCAGTACTTC.

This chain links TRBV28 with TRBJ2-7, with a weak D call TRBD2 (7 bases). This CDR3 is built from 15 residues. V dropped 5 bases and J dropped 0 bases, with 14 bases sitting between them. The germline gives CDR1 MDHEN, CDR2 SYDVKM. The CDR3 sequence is CASSHGGLSSYEQYF. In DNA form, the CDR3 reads TGTGCCAGCAGTCACGGGGGGCTCAGCTCCTACGAGCAGTACTTC.

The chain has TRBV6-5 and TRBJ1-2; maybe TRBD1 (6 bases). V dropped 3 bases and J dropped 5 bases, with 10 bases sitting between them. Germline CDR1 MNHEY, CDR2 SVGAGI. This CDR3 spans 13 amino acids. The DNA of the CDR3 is TGTGCCAGCAGTTATGGGGGCGCATATGGCTACACCTTC. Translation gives CASSYGGAYGYTF.